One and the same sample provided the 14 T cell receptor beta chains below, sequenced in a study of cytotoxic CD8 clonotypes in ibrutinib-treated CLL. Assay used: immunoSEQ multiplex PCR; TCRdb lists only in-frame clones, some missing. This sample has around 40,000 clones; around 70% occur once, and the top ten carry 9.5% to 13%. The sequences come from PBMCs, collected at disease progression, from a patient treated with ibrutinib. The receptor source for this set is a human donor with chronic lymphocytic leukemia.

The CDR3 nucleotides read TGCGCCAGCAGCTCCCCCGACCGTATCTGGGGGCCGAGCAATCAGCCCCAGCATTTT. It codes for CASSSPDRIWGPSNQPQHF. This chain uses TRBV5-1 with TRBJ1-5, with TRBD1 as a possible D gene (6 bases). The V and J ends lost 3 bases and 1 base respectively, with 23 bases between them. The CDR3 is made up of 19 amino acids. Germline loops: CDR1 SGHRS, CDR2 YFSETQ. The full variable domain, rest sourced from reference TRBV5-1 and TRBJ1-5, is KAGVTQTPRYLIKTRGQQVTLSCSPISGHRSVSWYQQTPGQGLQFLFEYFSETQRNKGNFPGRFSGRQFSNSRSEMNVSTLELGDSALYLCASSSPDRIWGPSNQPQHFGDGTRLSIL.

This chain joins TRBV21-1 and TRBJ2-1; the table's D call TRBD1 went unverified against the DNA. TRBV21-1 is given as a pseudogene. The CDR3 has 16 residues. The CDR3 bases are TGTGCCAGCAGCAAAGGGGGGCTCCAACCCTACAATGAGCAGTTCTTC. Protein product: CASSKGGLQPYNEQFF.

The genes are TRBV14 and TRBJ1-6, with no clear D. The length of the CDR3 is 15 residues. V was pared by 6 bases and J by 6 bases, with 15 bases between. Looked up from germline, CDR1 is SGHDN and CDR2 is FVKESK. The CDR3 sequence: CASRRTDFGNSPLHF. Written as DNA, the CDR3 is TGTGCCAGCAGGCGGACCGATTTTGGTAATTCACCCCTCCACTTT.

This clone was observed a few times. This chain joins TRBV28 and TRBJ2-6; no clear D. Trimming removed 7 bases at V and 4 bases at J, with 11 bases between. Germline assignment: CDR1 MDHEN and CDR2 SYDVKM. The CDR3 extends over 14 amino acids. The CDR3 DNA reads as TGTGCCAGCACCCTTGCGCTCGGGGCCAACGTCCTGACTTTC. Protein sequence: CASTLALGANVLTF.

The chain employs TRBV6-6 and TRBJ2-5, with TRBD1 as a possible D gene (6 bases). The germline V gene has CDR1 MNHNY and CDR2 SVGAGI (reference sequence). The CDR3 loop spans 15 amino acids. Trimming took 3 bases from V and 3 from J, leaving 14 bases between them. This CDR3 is CASSYSGTIEETQYF. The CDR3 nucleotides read TGTGCCAGCAGTTATTCCGGGACAATCGAAGAGACCCAGTACTTC.

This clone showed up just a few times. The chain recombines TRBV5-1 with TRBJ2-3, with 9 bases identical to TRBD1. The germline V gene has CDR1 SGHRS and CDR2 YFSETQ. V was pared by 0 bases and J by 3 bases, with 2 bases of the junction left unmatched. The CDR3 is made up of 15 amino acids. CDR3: CASSLGDRVTDTQYF. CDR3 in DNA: TGCGCCAGCAGCTTGGGGGACAGGGTGACAGATACGCAGTATTTT.

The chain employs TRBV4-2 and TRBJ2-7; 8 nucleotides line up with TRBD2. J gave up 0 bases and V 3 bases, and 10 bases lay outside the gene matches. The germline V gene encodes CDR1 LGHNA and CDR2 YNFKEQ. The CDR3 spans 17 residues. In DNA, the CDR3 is TGTGCCAGCAGCCATCCCGGGGGTAGCGGGACCTCCTACGAGCAGTACTTC. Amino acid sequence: CASSHPGGSGTSYEQYF.

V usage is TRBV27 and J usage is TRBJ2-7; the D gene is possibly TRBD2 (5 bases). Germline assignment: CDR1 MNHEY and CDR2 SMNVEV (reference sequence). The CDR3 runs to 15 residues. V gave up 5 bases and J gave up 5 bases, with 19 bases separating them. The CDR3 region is CASSPTAPSGNEQYF. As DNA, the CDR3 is TGTGCCAGCAGTCCCACCGCTCCTTCGGGGAACGAGCAGTACTTC.

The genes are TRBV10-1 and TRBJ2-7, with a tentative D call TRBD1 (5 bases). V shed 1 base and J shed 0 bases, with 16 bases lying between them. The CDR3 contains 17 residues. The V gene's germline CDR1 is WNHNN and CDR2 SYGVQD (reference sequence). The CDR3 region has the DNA TGCGCCAGCAGTGAGTATAGTCAGGGCGAGTACTCCTACGAGCAGTACTTC. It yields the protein CASSEYSQGEYSYEQYF.

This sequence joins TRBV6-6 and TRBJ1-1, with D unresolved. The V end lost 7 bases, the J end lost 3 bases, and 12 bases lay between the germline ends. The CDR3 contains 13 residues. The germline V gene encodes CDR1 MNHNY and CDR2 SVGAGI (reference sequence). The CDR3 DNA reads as TGTGCCAGCAAAAGTGGGTGGGACACTGAAGCTTTCTTT. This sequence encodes CASKSGWDTEAFF.

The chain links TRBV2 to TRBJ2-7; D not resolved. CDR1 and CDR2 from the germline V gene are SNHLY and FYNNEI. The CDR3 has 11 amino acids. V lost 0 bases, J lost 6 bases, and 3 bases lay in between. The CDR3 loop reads CASSEAPEQYF. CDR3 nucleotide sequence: TGTGCCAGCAGTGAAGCCCCCGAGCAGTACTTC.

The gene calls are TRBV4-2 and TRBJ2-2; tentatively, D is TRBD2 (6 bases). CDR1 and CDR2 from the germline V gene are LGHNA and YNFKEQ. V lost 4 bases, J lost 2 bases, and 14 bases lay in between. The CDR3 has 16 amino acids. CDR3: CASSPNPGTNTGELFF. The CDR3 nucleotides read TGTGCCAGCAGCCCGAACCCAGGGACTAACACCGGGGAGCTGTTTTTT.

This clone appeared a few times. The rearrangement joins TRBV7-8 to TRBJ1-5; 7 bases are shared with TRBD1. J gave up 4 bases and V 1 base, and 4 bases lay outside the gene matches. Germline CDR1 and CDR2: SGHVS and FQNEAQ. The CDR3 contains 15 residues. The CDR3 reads CASSLGPQGNQPQHF. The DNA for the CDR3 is TGTGCCAGCAGCTTAGGGCCACAGGGGAATCAGCCCCAGCATTTT.

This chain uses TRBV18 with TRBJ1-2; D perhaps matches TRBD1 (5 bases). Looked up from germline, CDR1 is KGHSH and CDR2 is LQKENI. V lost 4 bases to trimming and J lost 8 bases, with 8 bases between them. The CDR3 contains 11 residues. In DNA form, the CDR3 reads TGTGCCAGCTCACGGTCAGGGGGCTACACCTTC. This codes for CASSRSGGYTF.